This TCR beta chain was documented in a study of Ad26.COV2.S vaccination and SARS-CoV-2 variants. The wider study: Donor had been placed in the Ad26.COV2.S arm of the COV1001 trial.

The method was immunoSEQ multiplex PCR; TCRdb's version includes in-frame clones alone and lacks a portion of them. The table includes fewer than 600,000 clones, nearly 90% detected once. On this clone itself: Antigen: not known.

Germline-derived CDR1 and CDR2 are SGHRS and YFSETQ. V lost 0 bases to trimming and J lost 7 bases, with 23 bases between them. This CDR3 is built from 18 residues. The treatment: over 15 received Ad26.COV2.S at low or high dose, single or two shots; roughly five received placebo; per-sample allocation not given. Samples were taken on day 63 after the first vaccine or placebo injection. Whole-study findings and limits: The breadth of spike-specific CD8+ and CD4+ T cell responses after vaccination was reportedly substantial. Vaccine and placebo groups showed comparable non-spike TCR breadth. It is possible that the TCR breadth and depth analyses underestimated the total T cell responses.

The source was peripheral blood, collected in a trial of Ad26.COV2.S vaccine versus placebo. This chain joins TRBV5-1 and TRBJ2-1, with a possible D match to TRBD2 (6 bases). The source is a person between 18 and 60 years old who received the Ad26.COV2.S COVID-19 vaccine or a placebo. CDR3 nucleotides: TGCGCCAGCAGCTTGGCGACTCTAGCGATCCCTCGGCGGAATGAGCAGTTCTTC. Its protein is CASSLATLAIPRRNEQFF.